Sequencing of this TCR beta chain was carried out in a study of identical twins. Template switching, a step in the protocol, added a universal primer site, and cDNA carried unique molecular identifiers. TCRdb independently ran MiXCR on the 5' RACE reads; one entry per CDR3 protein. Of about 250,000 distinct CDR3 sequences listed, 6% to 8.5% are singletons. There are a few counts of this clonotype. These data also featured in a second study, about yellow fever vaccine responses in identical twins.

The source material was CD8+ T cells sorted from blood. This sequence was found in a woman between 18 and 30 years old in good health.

For the CDR3, the DNA is TGCAGTGGGACTAGCCGGAACACCGGGGAGCTGTTTTTT. It encodes CSGTSRNTGELFF. The V gene is TRBV20-1, the J gene TRBJ2-2, with 8 bases matching TRBD2. This CDR3 is 13 amino acids long. Germline V gene lookup returns CDR1 DFQATT and CDR2 SNEGSKA (reference sequence). J gave up 1 base and V 7 bases, and 2 bases lay outside the gene matches.